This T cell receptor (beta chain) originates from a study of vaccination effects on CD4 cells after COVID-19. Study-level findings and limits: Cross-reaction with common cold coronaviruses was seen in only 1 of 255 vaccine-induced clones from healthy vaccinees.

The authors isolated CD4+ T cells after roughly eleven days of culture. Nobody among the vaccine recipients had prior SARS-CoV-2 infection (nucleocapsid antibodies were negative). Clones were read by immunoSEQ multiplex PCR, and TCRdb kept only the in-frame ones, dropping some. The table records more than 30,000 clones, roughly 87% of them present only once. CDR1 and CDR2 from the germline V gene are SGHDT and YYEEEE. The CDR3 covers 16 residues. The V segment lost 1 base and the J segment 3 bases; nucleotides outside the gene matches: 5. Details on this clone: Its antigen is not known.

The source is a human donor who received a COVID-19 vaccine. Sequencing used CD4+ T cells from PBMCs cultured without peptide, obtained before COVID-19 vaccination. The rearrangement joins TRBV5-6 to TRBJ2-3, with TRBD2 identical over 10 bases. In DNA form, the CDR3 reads TGTGCCAGCAGCTTGATGCTAGCGGGGGCTACAGATACGCAGTATTTT. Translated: CASSLMLAGATDTQYF.